Listed below are T cell receptor beta chains from one sample, sequenced in a study of technical replicates of blood from several donors. Profiled with immunoSEQ multiplex PCR; TCRdb holds only in-frame clones, not every one. The data show over 90,000 clones, roughly 96% seen once. Specimen: T cells isolated from PBMCs. Receptors originate from a human donor in good health. Both conserved end residues are part of each CDR3. The D gene is left open where the match is weak.

v_call	d_call	j_call	cdr3_aa	cdr3_nt
TRBV27	-	TRBJ2-2	CASSFSAGELFF	TGTGCCAGCAGTTTTTCGGCCGGGGAGCTGTTTTTT
TRBV4-1	-	TRBJ2-7	CASSQDGGGQFNEQYF	TGCGCCAGCAGCCAAGATGGAGGGGGACAGTTCAACGAGCAGTACTTC
TRBV27	TRBD2	TRBJ2-7	CASSSSGRTREQYF	TGTGCCAGCAGTTCAAGCGGGAGGACTCGCGAGCAGTACTTC
TRBV18	-	TRBJ1-1	CASSPFEGPMNTEAFF	TGTGCCAGCTCACCTTTTGAGGGCCCCATGAACACTGAAGCTTTCTTT
TRBV5-1	-	TRBJ1-1	CASSSSGGNTEAFF	TGCGCCAGCAGCTCCTCCGGGGGGAACACTGAAGCTTTCTTT
TRBV27	-	TRBJ2-4	CASSITGRESSKNIQYF	TGTGCCAGCAGTATCACAGGTCGGGAGAGTTCCAAAAACATTCAGTACTTC
TRBV10-1	TRBD2	TRBJ2-2	CASSDIGLAGDSTGELFF	TGCGCCAGCAGTGATATCGGGTTAGCGGGAGACAGCACCGGGGAGCTGTTTTTT
TRBV11-3	-	TRBJ2-1	CASSLSGSNEQFF	TGTGCCAGCAGCTTATCAGGATCCAATGAGCAGTTCTTC
TRBV19	-	TRBJ2-6	CASSIGLSGANVLTF	TGTGCCAGTAGTATAGGTCTCTCTGGGGCCAACGTCCTGACTTTC
TRBV2	-	TRBJ1-5	CASNILLNQPQHF	TGTGCCAGCAACATTCTTTTGAATCAGCCCCAGCATTTT
TRBV5-1	-	TRBJ2-1	CASSSTNEQFF	TGCGCCAGCAGCTCTACCAATGAGCAGTTCTTC
TRBV4-3	-	TRBJ2-1	CASSQPRASRGEQFF	TGCGCCAGCAGTCAGCCCCGTGCTAGTAGGGGTGAGCAGTTCTTC
TRBV11-2	-	TRBJ2-6	CASSAFQGSGANVLTF	TGTGCCAGCAGCGCGTTTCAGGGCTCTGGGGCCAACGTCCTGACTTTC
TRBV6-1	-	TRBJ2-2	CASTRSGNTGELFF	TGTGCCAGCACTCGCTCGGGAAACACCGGGGAGCTGTTTTTT
TRBV7-3	-	TRBJ2-1	CASSFDRSPYNEQFF	TGTGCCAGCAGCTTCGACAGGTCCCCTTACAATGAGCAGTTCTTC
TRBV30	-	TRBJ1-5	CAWNREAEPQHF	TGTGCCTGGAACCGGGAAGCGGAGCCCCAGCATTTT
TRBV7-6	TRBD1	TRBJ1-2	CASSLGPPGQGDYGYTF	TGTGCCAGCAGCTTAGGCCCACCGGGACAGGGCGACTATGGCTACACCTTC
TRBV5-1	-	TRBJ2-7	CASSLDAPGLLYEQYF	TGCGCCAGCAGCTTGGATGCTCCGGGACTCCTCTACGAGCAGTACTTC
TRBV12-2	-	TRBJ1-2	CASRFRGQWNGYTF	TGTGCAAGTCGCTTTCGCGGTCAGTGGAATGGCTACACCTTC
TRBV7-2	-	TRBJ1-1	CASSSPPGRTEAFF	TGTGCCAGCAGCTCCCCACCGGGGAGGACTGAAGCTTTCTTT
TRBV7-9	TRBD2	TRBJ2-3	CASSARTSRTDTQYF	TGTGCCAGCAGCGCCCGGACTAGCCGCACAGATACGCAGTATTTT
TRBV5-1	TRBD1	TRBJ2-4	CATGTGEGNIQYF	TGCGCCACCGGGACAGGGGAGGGAAACATTCAGTACTTC
TRBV6-5	-	TRBJ1-4	CASSYAGDEKLFF	TGTGCCAGCAGTTACGCAGGGGATGAAAAACTGTTTTTT
TRBV27	TRBD1	TRBJ1-4	CASSTGTGGPSNEKLFF	TGTGCCAGCAGTACCGGGACAGGGGGCCCCTCTAATGAAAAACTGTTTTTT
TRBV9	-	TRBJ2-1	CASRGTGGGEQFF	TGTGCCAGCAGAGGTACAGGGGGGGGCGAGCAGTTCTTC
TRBV19	-	TRBJ2-1	CASSIRPYNEQFF	TGTGCCAGTAGTATTCGTCCCTACAATGAGCAGTTCTTC
TRBV7-9	TRBD2	TRBJ2-2	CASSWRTSVTGELFF	TGTGCCAGCAGCTGGAGGACTAGTGTCACCGGGGAGCTGTTTTTT
TRBV6-6	TRBD2	TRBJ2-1	CASSYSSGDTYNEQFF	TGTGCCAGCAGTTACTCCAGCGGGGATACATACAATGAGCAGTTCTTC
TRBV28	TRBD1	TRBJ1-2	CASDRGNYGYTF	TGTGCCAGCGACAGGGGGAACTATGGCTACACCTTC
TRBV4-3	-	TRBJ1-4	CASSRLLRDTQEKLFF	TGCGCCAGCAGTCGTCTACTCCGGGACACTCAAGAAAAACTGTTTTTT
TRBV30	-	TRBJ2-2	CAWGYRVGLFF	TGTGCCTGGGGGTACAGGGTGGGGCTGTTTTTT
TRBV9	TRBD2	TRBJ2-7	CASSVGLAGAYEQYF	TGTGCCAGCAGCGTAGGTCTAGCGGGTGCCTACGAGCAGTACTTC
TRBV18	TRBD1	TRBJ1-5	CASSPNDLGQDNQPQHF	TGTGCCAGCTCACCGAACGACTTAGGACAGGACAATCAGCCCCAGCATTTT
TRBV4-3	TRBD2	TRBJ2-1	CASSQVSGRPYNEQFF	TGCGCCAGCAGCCAAGTTAGCGGGAGGCCTTACAATGAGCAGTTCTTC
TRBV7-8	TRBD1	TRBJ2-7	CASSPGTGVSYEQYF	TGTGCCAGCAGCCCGGGGACAGGGGTCTCCTACGAGCAGTACTTC
TRBV2	-	TRBJ1-1	CASSEEGWTEAFF	TGTGCCAGCAGTGAGGAGGGGTGGACTGAAGCTTTCTTT
TRBV13	TRBD2	TRBJ2-7	CASSSETSGSSYEQYF	TGTGCCAGCAGCTCGGAGACTAGCGGTAGCTCCTACGAGCAGTACTTC
TRBV7-2	TRBD1	TRBJ2-1	CASSLAGQGAPNEQFF	TGTGCCAGCAGCTTAGCCGGACAGGGGGCCCCCAATGAGCAGTTCTTC
TRBV6-1	TRBD1	TRBJ2-2	CASSVRTGGNTGELFF	TGTGCCAGCAGTGTGAGGACAGGGGGTAACACCGGGGAGCTGTTTTTT
TRBV11-2	-	TRBJ2-3	CASSDWTGYTDTQYF	TGTGCCAGCAGCGACTGGACTGGCTACACAGATACGCAGTATTTT
TRBV10-3	-	TRBJ1-1	CAILSQGSNTEAFF	TGTGCCATCCTCAGCCAGGGGTCGAACACTGAAGCTTTCTTT
TRBV19	-	TRBJ2-7	CASSWGLPYEQYF	TGTGCCAGTAGTTGGGGACTTCCATACGAGCAGTACTTC
TRBV27	-	TRBJ1-1	CASIRNTEAFF	TGTGCCAGCATTAGGAACACTGAAGCTTTCTTT
TRBV9	-	TRBJ2-1	CASSVLVADYNEQFF	TGTGCCAGCAGCGTATTAGTAGCGGACTACAATGAGCAGTTCTTC
TRBV5-1	-	TRBJ1-2	CASSLRREGAYGYTF	TGCGCCAGCAGCTTGCGCAGGGAAGGGGCCTATGGCTACACCTTC
TRBV4-3	-	TRBJ2-1	CASSQAYSTGVNEQFF	TGCGCCAGCAGCCAAGCTTATTCTACGGGGGTCAATGAGCAGTTCTTC